The clone carrying this T cell receptor beta chain was seen at least ten times. Its target is not known. Germline CDR1 SGDLS, CDR2 YYNGEE. The V gene end was trimmed by 4 bases and the J gene end by 4 bases; junction bases not matched to a gene: 18. This CDR3 comprises 19 residues. This record belongs to a study of T-cell memory formation after mild COVID-19. Study-level information: Clustering of TCRs was largely donor specific. Points from the study as a whole: Clones that contracted from day 15 to 85 had balanced CD4/CD8; later expanders were CD4+ biased. Prior to infection, memory already included some responding clones, suggesting cross-reactive memory joined.

TCRdb passed the 5' RACE reads through MiXCR, listing each CDR3 protein once. The table shows roughly 150,000 distinct CDR3 sequences, with roughly 15% occurring only once. The sample comprised PBMCs or a T cell subset sorted from them (not recorded which). The rearrangement uses TRBV9 and TRBJ2-1; 9 positions match TRBD1. The TCR sequence derives from an adult woman who had mild COVID-19 (a few samples of this study predate the infection). Cell type and time point are not known. This CDR3 reads CASSNRTGASGVRYNEQFF. CDR3 nucleotide sequence: TGTGCCAGCAGCAATCGGACAGGGGCAAGCGGGGTGCGGTACAATGAGCAGTTCTTC. Variable domain in full (rest from reference TRBV9 and TRBJ2-1): DSGVTQTPKHLITATGQRVTLRCSPRSGDLSVYWYQQSLDQGLQFLIQYYNGEERAKGNILERFSAQQFPDLHSELNLSSLELGDSALYFCASSNRTGASGVRYNEQFFGPGTRLTVL.